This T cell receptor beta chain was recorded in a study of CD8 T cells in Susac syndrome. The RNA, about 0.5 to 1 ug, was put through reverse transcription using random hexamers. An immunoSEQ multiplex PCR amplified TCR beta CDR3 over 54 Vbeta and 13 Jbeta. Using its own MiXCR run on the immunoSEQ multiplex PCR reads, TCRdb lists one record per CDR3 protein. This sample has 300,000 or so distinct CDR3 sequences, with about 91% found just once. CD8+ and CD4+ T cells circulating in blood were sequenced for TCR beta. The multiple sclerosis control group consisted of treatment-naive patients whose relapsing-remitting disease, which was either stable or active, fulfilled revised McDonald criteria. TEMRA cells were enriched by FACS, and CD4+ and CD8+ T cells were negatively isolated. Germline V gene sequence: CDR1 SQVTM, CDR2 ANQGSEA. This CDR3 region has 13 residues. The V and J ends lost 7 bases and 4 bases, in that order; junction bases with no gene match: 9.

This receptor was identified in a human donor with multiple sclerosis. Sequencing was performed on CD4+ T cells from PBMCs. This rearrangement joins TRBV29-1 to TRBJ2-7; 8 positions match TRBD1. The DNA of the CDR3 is TGCAGCGCCGCGGACAGGGTTGGGTACGAGCAGTACTTC. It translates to CSAADRVGYEQYF.